A single sample gave rise to the 20 T cell receptor beta chains below, sequenced in a study of Graves' ophthalmopathy and Graves' hyperthyroidism. Amplification from RNA transcripts yielded the TCR beta CDR3 regions. The library came from an HTBI-primed first-round RT-PCR and a second-round multiplex PCR. Using its own MiXCR run on the multiplex PCR reads, TCRdb lists one record per CDR3 protein. Found here are 600,000 to 700,000 distinct CDR3 sequences, just over 40% of them singletons; the top ten hold 3% to 4%. The sample consisted of peripheral blood. The receptors were sampled from an adult man with Graves' ophthalmopathy.

The chain carries TRBV12-3 or TRBV12-4 and TRBJ1-2, with no clear D. V lost 2 bases to trimming and J lost 4 bases, with 14 bases between them. There are 15 residues in the CDR3. CDR3 residues: CASSLWRTRIYGYTF. In DNA form, the CDR3 reads TGTGCCAGCAGTTTATGGAGGACTCGTATCTATGGCTACACCTTC.

Ten or more counts support this clonotype. J is TRBJ1-5 and V is TRBV9; D call uncertain. CDR3 length: 15 amino acids. Germline lookup yields CDR1 SGDLS and CDR2 YYNGEE. The V and J ends lost 0 bases and 6 bases respectively, with 13 bases between them. CDR3 nucleotides: TGTGCCAGCAGCGTAGATCCCGGGCGGGGTCAGCCCCAGCATTTT. Translation gives CASSVDPGRGQPQHF.

This clonotype was recorded at least ten times. V gene TRBV5-8 combines with J gene TRBJ2-7; D unclear. This CDR3 has 12 residues. CDR1 is SGHTS and CDR2 is YDEGEE in the germline V gene. V was pared by 0 bases and J by 5 bases, with 6 bases between. The CDR3 DNA follows: TGTGCCAGCAGCTTGGCCGACGACGAGCAGTACTTC. It encodes CASSLADDEQYF.

At least ten counts were recorded for this clonotype. The chain uses TRBV7-9 and TRBJ2-5, with D perhaps assigned TRBD1 or TRBD2 (6 bases each). The CDR3 runs to 15 residues. Germline V gene data show CDR1 as SEHNR and CDR2 as FQNEAQ (reference sequence). With 4 bases removed from V and 3 bases from J, the gap between germline ends came to 15 bases. The chain's CDR3 is CASSSPRGLEETQYF. In nucleotides, the CDR3 is TGTGCCAGCAGCTCCCCACGGGGGCTTGAAGAGACCCAGTACTTC.

In this sample, this clonotype turned up once. J is TRBJ2-7 and V is TRBV11-1; 9 bases match TRBD1. CDR1 and CDR2 from the germline V gene are SGHAT and FQDESV (reference sequence). CDR3 length: 15 residues. J was trimmed by 3 bases and V by 5 bases; bases with no gene match: 8. CDR3 in DNA: TGTGCCAGCAGCACCGGGACAGGGAAAGGCTACGAGCAGTACTTC. It is translated as CASSTGTGKGYEQYF.

The chain combines TRBV10-3 with TRBJ1-6; the D gene is possibly TRBD1 (6 bases). Trimming removed 7 bases at V and 10 bases at J, with 11 bases between. CDR3 length equals 12 residues. CDR1 ENHRY and CDR2 SYGVKD come from the germline V gene. Written as DNA, the CDR3 is TGTGCCATCACTAAACAGGGCTCACCCCTCCACTTT. Its translation: CAITKQGSPLHF.

The chain carries TRBV29-1 and TRBJ2-5; D remains unclear. This CDR3 has 12 residues. From germline, CDR1 is SQVTM and CDR2 ANQGSEA. V was cut by 3 bases and J by 1 base, with 6 bases left in between. DNA for the CDR3: TGCAGCGTTGACAATCGCCAAGAGACCCAGTACTTC. It is translated as CSVDNRQETQYF.

In its sample, this clonotype was seen many times. The chain carries TRBV19 and TRBJ1-5; D is unclear. The germline gives CDR1 LNHDA, CDR2 SQIVND (reference sequence). V lost 3 bases, J lost 6 bases, and 9 bases lay in between. The CDR3 is made up of 13 amino acids. CDR3 bases: TGTGCCAGTAGTATCACCGAGGGTCAGCCCCAGCATTTT. Encoded protein: CASSITEGQPQHF.

This clonotype was seen many times. The chain uses TRBV12-3 or TRBV12-4 and TRBJ2-5; 7 positions match TRBD1. The CDR3 covers 14 residues. V lost 3 bases to trimming and J lost 2 bases; unmatched junction nucleotides: 3. In DNA, the CDR3 is TGTGCCAGCAGTTTCCGGGACAGACAAGAGACCCAGTACTTC. It encodes CASSFRDRQETQYF.

On this clonotype: A junction boundary mismatches the germline segment, possibly from a read error. The rearrangement uses TRBV10-3 and TRBJ2-2; D gene uncertain. This CDR3 comprises 18 residues. Germline CDR1 reads ENHRY; CDR2 reads SYGVKD. CDR3 bases: TGTGCCAGCAGTTACCTACACCCGGGCCCTGTGAACACCGGGGAGCTGTTTTTT. This translates into CASSYLHPGPVNTGELFF.

The rearrangement uses TRBV27 and TRBJ1-2; weak D call: TRBD1 (6 bases). Trimming left V 5 bases short and J 8 bases short, with 15 bases between. Germline CDR1 reads MNHEY; CDR2 reads SMNVEV (reference sequence). The CDR3 is 13 amino acids. CDR3 in DNA: TGTGCCAGCAGTCACGGGACATTGAACGGCTACACCTTC. Its translation: CASSHGTLNGYTF.

The chain carries TRBV9 and TRBJ1-6; 7 bases are shared with TRBD1. Germline CDR1 SGDLS, CDR2 YYNGEE. CDR3 length: 14 residues. The V segment lost 4 bases and the J segment 8 bases; nucleotides outside the gene matches: 6. CDR3 nucleotides: TGTGCCAGCAGCCTGACAGGGTGGGATTCACCCCTCCACTTT. Encoded protein: CASSLTGWDSPLHF. Variable domain in full (rest from reference TRBV9 and TRBJ1-6): DSGVTQTPKHLITATGQRVTLRCSPRSGDLSVYWYQQSLDQGLQFLIQYYNGEERAKGNILERFSAQQFPDLHSELNLSSLELGDSALYFCASSLTGWDSPLHFGNGTRLTVT.

This chain uses TRBV2 with TRBJ2-6; 11 positions agree with TRBD1. CDR1 and CDR2 from the germline V gene are SNHLY and FYNNEI. J lost 2 bases, V lost 8 bases, and 11 bases had no gene match. The CDR3 spans 18 residues. The CDR3 is CASSTGTGGSAGANVLTF. The CDR3 bases are TGTGCCAGCTCGACCGGGACAGGGGGTTCAGCTGGGGCCAACGTCCTGACTTTC. The complete variable domain, with remaining parts taken from reference TRBV2 and TRBJ2-6, reads EPEVTQTPSHQVTQMGQEVILRCVPISNHLYFYWYRQILGQKVEFLVSFYNNEISEKSEIFDDQFSVERPDGSNFTLKIRSTKLEDSAMYFCASSTGTGGSAGANVLTFGAGSRLTVL.

This clonotype was seen ten or more times. The chain carries TRBV7-9 and TRBJ1-1; D remains ambiguous. CDR1 is SEHNR and CDR2 is FQNEAQ in the germline V gene (reference sequence). V gave up 5 bases and J gave up 0 bases, with 13 bases separating them. The CDR3 extends over 15 amino acids. The CDR3 here is CASSVRGPMNTEAFF. CDR3 nucleotides: TGTGCCAGCAGCGTGAGAGGGCCCATGAACACTGAAGCTTTCTTT.

Points on this clonotype: One junction end does not reproduce the germline sequence, and a read error may be involved. V gene TRBV7-9 combines with J gene TRBJ1-5, with a possible D match to TRBD1 (5 bases). Germline lookup yields CDR1 SEHNR and CDR2 FQNEAQ (reference sequence). This CDR3 is built from 19 residues. In nucleotides, the CDR3 is TGCGCCAGCAGCCCCCCGGGACGGAGTGCGTTATATAGCAATCAGCCCCAGCATTTT. Encoded protein: CASSPPGRSALYSNQPQHF. Drawing the rest from reference TRBV7-9 and TRBJ1-5, the complete variable domain is DTGVSQNPRHKITKRGQNVTFRCDPISEHNRLYWYRQTLGQGPEFLTYFQNEAQLEKSRLLSDRFSAERPKGSFSTLEIQRTEQGDSAMYLCASSPPGRSALYSNQPQHFGDGTRLSIL.

The chain has TRBV7-9 and TRBJ1-4; no firm D call. CDR1 is SEHNR and CDR2 is FQNEAQ in the germline V gene (reference sequence). V shed 5 bases and J shed 0 bases, with 7 bases lying between them. This CDR3 contains 14 residues. The CDR3 loop is CASSVEATNEKLFF. The CDR3 DNA sequence: TGTGCCAGCAGCGTGGAGGCAACTAATGAAAAACTGTTTTTT. The whole variable domain, filled in from reference TRBV7-9 and TRBJ1-4, reads DTGVSQNPRHKITKRGQNVTFRCDPISEHNRLYWYRQTLGQGPEFLTYFQNEAQLEKSRLLSDRFSAERPKGSFSTLEIQRTEQGDSAMYLCASSVEATNEKLFFGSGTQLSVL.

CDR3 loop: CASSLLQGPGGEKLFF. CDR3 sequence (DNA): TGTGCCAGCAGCCTACTACAGGGTCCAGGAGGAGAAAAACTGTTTTTT. The chain joins TRBV7-9 to TRBJ1-4, with TRBD1 as a possible D gene (6 bases). Trimming took 5 bases from V and 8 from J, leaving 21 bases between them. Germline lookup yields CDR1 SEHNR and CDR2 FQNEAQ (reference sequence). The CDR3 is made up of 16 amino acids.

Ten or more counts support this clonotype. The rearrangement joins TRBV6-5 to TRBJ2-2; D is unresolved. The CDR3 covers 12 residues. Trimming shortened V by 6 bases and J by 1 base, and 3 bases separated the two germline ends. Germline V lookup: CDR1 MNHEY, CDR2 SVGAGI. CDR3 amino acids: CASRENTGELFF. The CDR3 DNA follows: TGTGCCAGCAGAGAGAACACCGGGGAGCTGTTTTTT.

The J gene is TRBJ2-5, the V gene TRBV7-8; 9 bases match TRBD1. The J call may be wrong; the DNA end is better matched by TRBJ2-7. Germline assignment: CDR1 SGHVS and CDR2 FQNEAQ. CDR3 length equals 14 residues. The CDR3 is CASSVDRGNYEQYF. For the CDR3, the DNA is TGTGCCAGCAGCGTGGACAGGGGTAACTACGAGCAGTACTTC.

This clonotype was counted at least ten times. V is TRBV5-1 and J is TRBJ1-2; 7 nucleotides agree with TRBD1. Germline V lookup: CDR1 SGHRS, CDR2 YFSETQ. Trimming took 3 bases from V and 4 from J; bases not matched to a gene: 3. The CDR3 extends over 13 amino acids. CDR3 nucleotides: TGCGCCAGCAGCTCGGGGACAGTCTATGGCTACACCTTC. Translating it yields CASSSGTVYGYTF. The variable domain in full, with the rest retrieved from reference TRBV5-1 and TRBJ1-2, is KAGVTQTPRYLIKTRGQQVTLSCSPISGHRSVSWYQQTPGQGLQFLFEYFSETQRNKGNFPGRFSGRQFSNSRSEMNVSTLELGDSALYLCASSSGTVYGYTFGSGTRLTVV.